This T cell receptor (beta chain) was recorded in a study of blood T cell repertoires in COVID-19. Across the whole study: Collection of acute and convalescent COVID-19 samples took place in the United States, Italy and Spain. The cDNA or gDNA used as material had been derived from T cells, B-cell-depleted T cells, or PBMCs.

Trimming removed 7 bases from V and 4 bases from J; junction bases left unmatched: 9. This CDR3 contains 14 residues. Germline V CDR1 and CDR2: SGHTA, FQGNSA. Methods used by the authors: Estimated nucleated cell counts came from reference gene primer amplification. Assay: immunoSEQ multiplex PCR; the TCRdb copy retains only in-frame clones and omits some. The V and J calls and the clone size are those of that table, but D and trimming were determined from the DNA. The sample holds some 43,000 clones; over 80% are singletons and the top ten take over 4%. This chain uses TRBV7-2 with TRBJ2-7; TRBD1 matches at 8 bases. The TCR sequence derives from a human donor in a cohort sampled during active COVID-19. The specimen was peripheral blood. CDR3 in amino acids: CASIQSGTGYEQYF. CDR3 nucleotide sequence: TGTGCCAGCATCCAGTCCGGGACAGGATACGAGCAGTACTTC. Variable domain in full (rest from reference TRBV7-2 and TRBJ2-7): GAGVSQSPSNKVTEKGKDVELRCDPISGHTALYWYRQSLGQGLEFLIYFQGNSAPDKSGLPSDRFSAERTGGSVSTLTIQRTQQEDSAVYLCASIQSGTGYEQYFGPGTRLTVT.